This T cell receptor beta chain originates from a study of OX40 agonist ivuxolimab in advanced cancers. Study background: Given to patients was ivuxolimab, an agonistic anti-OX40 (CD134) antibody.

Study-wide results and caveats: Partial responders dosed at 0.1-3.0 mg/kg displayed clonal expansion ranking among the lowest.

Germline V gives CDR1 SGHDN, CDR2 FVKESK. The CDR3 extends over 17 amino acids. Trimming removed 0 bases at V and 5 bases at J, with 16 bases between. Worth noting for this clone: Its specificity is not known.

Systemic immunosuppression or autoimmune disease history was grounds to exclude patients. Blood samples were obtained at baseline, cycle 4 day 1, and cycle 7 day 1. Profiled with immunoSEQ multiplex PCR; TCRdb holds only in-frame clones, not every one. Altogether 70,000 to 85,000 clones are present, approximately 81% being singletons, with the ten largest covering roughly 2%. The material was CD4+ or CD8+ T cells sorted from blood, obtained in a trial of the OX40 agonist ivuxolimab. The clonotype was recovered from an adult with an advanced solid tumor such as melanoma, head and neck, liver or kidney cancer. V gene TRBV14 combines with J gene TRBJ2-2; D is ambiguous. Written as DNA, the CDR3 is TGTGCCAGCAGCCAAGACTGGGGTCAAGGCAGGACCGGGGAGCTGTTTTTT. Amino acids: CASSQDWGQGRTGELFF.